This entry describes one T cell receptor beta chain. What it binds is not known. The entry originates in a study of shared clonotypes between healthy human individuals. CDR1 is GTSNPN, CDR2 SVGIG, per germline (reference sequence). The CDR3 has 14 residues. Trimming took 2 bases from V and 0 from J, leaving 8 bases between them. Study results and caveats: Researchers sampled only blood; tissue repertoires likely differ.

Libraries were prepared by immunoSEQ multiplex PCR; TCRdb keeps only in-frame clonotypes and omits some of them. The repertoire holds around 450,000 clones, with around 75% as singletons. The donors were adults (healthy and HIV-negative) with no recent acute infections or vaccinations. The chain joins TRBV30 to TRBJ1-5, with a tentative D call TRBD1 (6 bases). The sequenced material came from PBMCs. This TCR came from a woman between 40 and 50 years old in good health. Some clones in this sample may be carry-over from other donors' samples. CDR3 sequence reads: CAWSPGVSNQPQHF. CDR3 nucleotide sequence: TGTGCCTGGAGTCCAGGGGTTAGCAATCAGCCCCAGCATTTT. The entire variable domain, with the rest obtained from reference TRBV30 and TRBJ1-5, is as follows: SQTIHQWPATLVQPVGSPLSLECTVEGTSNPNLYWYRQAAGRGLQLLFYSVGIGQISSEVPQNLSASRPQDRQFILSSKKLLLSDSGFYLCAWSPGVSNQPQHFGDGTRLSIL.